These T cell receptor beta chains were read from a single sample in a study of shared clonotypes between healthy human individuals. Method: immunoSEQ multiplex PCR; TCRdb's copy keeps in-frame clones and lacks some. Here the sample spans hundreds of thousands of clones, 95% to 97% being singletons. The source material was naive CD8+ T cells sorted from blood. The receptors here all came from a young woman in good health. Both conserved end residues are part of each CDR3. The order of the fields is J gene, V gene, clone size, D gene, CDR3 protein, CDR3 DNA. D genes are given only for firm matches. A row's size may be missing; if present it is once, few, many or a size class.

J gene: TRBJ2-3; V gene: TRBV10-1; clone size: .; D gene: .; CDR3 protein: CASSEGHNGADTQYF; CDR3 DNA: TGCGCCAGCAGTGAGGGACACAATGGGGCAGATACGCAGTATTTT
J gene: TRBJ2-1; V gene: TRBV7-2; clone size: .; D gene: TRBD2; CDR3 protein: CASSSSGRGNEQFF; CDR3 DNA: TGTGCCAGCAGCTCTAGCGGGAGAGGGAATGAGCAGTTCTTC
J gene: TRBJ2-1; V gene: TRBV2; clone size: .; D gene: TRBD1; CDR3 protein: CAGRTGKIEQFF; CDR3 DNA: TGTGCCGGCCGGACAGGGAAAATTGAGCAGTTCTTC
J gene: TRBJ1-2; V gene: TRBV27; clone size: .; D gene: .; CDR3 protein: CASSYGTNYGYTF; CDR3 DNA: TGTGCCAGCAGTTACGGGACAAACTATGGCTACACCTTC
J gene: TRBJ1-5; V gene: TRBV28; clone size: .; D gene: TRBD1; CDR3 protein: CASSLWTGANQPQHF; CDR3 DNA: TGTGCCAGCAGTTTATGGACAGGGGCTAATCAGCCCCAGCATTTT
J gene: TRBJ1-5; V gene: TRBV28; clone size: .; D gene: .; CDR3 protein: CASSIQGTNQPQHF; CDR3 DNA: TGTGCCAGCAGTATTCAGGGGACGAATCAGCCCCAGCATTTT
J gene: TRBJ2-7; V gene: TRBV7-6; clone size: .; D gene: TRBD1; CDR3 protein: CASSAGQGTYEQYF; CDR3 DNA: TGTGCCAGCAGCGCGGGACAGGGGACCTACGAGCAGTACTTC
J gene: TRBJ2-7; V gene: TRBV29-1; clone size: .; D gene: .; CDR3 protein: CSVVALEWGYEQYF; CDR3 DNA: TGCAGCGTTGTAGCCCTGGAATGGGGCTACGAGCAGTACTTC
J gene: TRBJ1-1; V gene: TRBV9; clone size: .; D gene: .; CDR3 protein: CASSVNGESVNTEAFF; CDR3 DNA: TGTGCCAGCAGCGTAAACGGTGAGAGTGTGAACACTGAAGCTTTCTTT
J gene: TRBJ2-7; V gene: TRBV5-4; clone size: .; D gene: .; CDR3 protein: CASSTDNEQYF; CDR3 DNA: TGTGCCAGCAGCACGGACAACGAGCAGTACTTC
J gene: TRBJ2-1; V gene: TRBV28; clone size: .; D gene: .; CDR3 protein: CASSASSWGSYNEQFF; CDR3 DNA: TGTGCCAGCAGTGCCTCCTCGTGGGGGTCCTACAATGAGCAGTTCTTC
J gene: TRBJ2-7; V gene: TRBV11-2; clone size: .; D gene: TRBD2; CDR3 protein: CASSDWALAAYEQYF; CDR3 DNA: TGTGCCAGCAGCGATTGGGCCCTAGCGGCCTACGAGCAGTACTTC
J gene: TRBJ1-5; V gene: TRBV27; clone size: once; D gene: TRBD1; CDR3 protein: CASSFVGTGGSNQPQHF; CDR3 DNA: TGTGCCAGCAGTTTCGTCGGGACAGGGGGTAGCAATCAGCCCCAGCATTTT
J gene: TRBJ2-5; V gene: TRBV4-1; clone size: .; D gene: .; CDR3 protein: CASSQDLGYTETQYF; CDR3 DNA: TGCGCCAGCAGCCAAGATCTGGGGTATACTGAGACCCAGTACTTC
J gene: TRBJ2-1; V gene: TRBV7-9; clone size: .; D gene: TRBD2; CDR3 protein: CASSAGTSESSEQFF; CDR3 DNA: TGTGCCAGCAGCGCCGGGACTAGCGAAAGCAGTGAGCAGTTCTTC
J gene: TRBJ2-5; V gene: TRBV7-8; clone size: .; D gene: TRBD1; CDR3 protein: CASSLVGLGTAPGETQYF; CDR3 DNA: TGTGCCAGCAGCTTAGTTGGTTTAGGGACAGCTCCTGGAGAGACCCAGTACTTC
J gene: TRBJ1-5; V gene: TRBV28; clone size: .; D gene: .; CDR3 protein: CASSPTEGIQPQHF; CDR3 DNA: TGTGCCAGCAGCCCTACAGAGGGGATACAGCCCCAGCATTTT
J gene: TRBJ2-7; V gene: TRBV7-9; clone size: .; D gene: TRBD1; CDR3 protein: CASSSGLGTGSSYEQYF; CDR3 DNA: TGTGCCAGCAGCTCCGGACTCGGGACAGGGAGCTCCTACGAGCAGTACTTC
J gene: TRBJ1-4; V gene: TRBV2; clone size: .; D gene: .; CDR3 protein: CASKGGANEKLFF; CDR3 DNA: TGTGCCAGCAAGGGGGGGGCTAATGAAAAACTGTTTTTT
J gene: TRBJ1-4; V gene: TRBV6-5; clone size: .; D gene: .; CDR3 protein: CASSYSTGPGVLFF; CDR3 DNA: TGTGCCAGCAGTTACTCGACGGGGCCTGGTGTTCTGTTTTTT
J gene: TRBJ1-5; V gene: TRBV5-6; clone size: .; D gene: TRBD1; CDR3 protein: CASSLWNRGRDQPQHF; CDR3 DNA: TGTGCCAGCAGCTTGTGGAACAGGGGCCGTGATCAGCCCCAGCATTTT
J gene: TRBJ1-3; V gene: TRBV27; clone size: .; D gene: .; CDR3 protein: CASSSKSSGNTIYF; CDR3 DNA: TGTGCCAGCAGTTCAAAAAGCTCTGGAAACACCATATATTTT
J gene: TRBJ2-3; V gene: TRBV19; clone size: .; D gene: TRBD2; CDR3 protein: CASRGTSGSTDTQYF; CDR3 DNA: TGTGCCAGTAGAGGGACTAGCGGAAGCACAGATACGCAGTATTTT
J gene: TRBJ2-7; V gene: TRBV5-6; clone size: .; D gene: TRBD2; CDR3 protein: CASSLGTSTFVEQYF; CDR3 DNA: TGTGCCAGCAGCTTGGGGACTAGTACTTTCGTCGAGCAGTACTTC
J gene: TRBJ2-5; V gene: TRBV5-1; clone size: .; D gene: TRBD1; CDR3 protein: CASSVPGQGRGGETQYF; CDR3 DNA: TGCGCCAGCAGCGTGCCGGGACAGGGAAGGGGGGGGGAGACCCAGTACTTC
J gene: TRBJ2-5; V gene: TRBV5-1; clone size: .; D gene: .; CDR3 protein: CASSLYGGEGETQYF; CDR3 DNA: TGCGCCAGCAGCCTATATGGGGGAGAGGGAGAGACCCAGTACTTC
J gene: TRBJ2-1; V gene: TRBV11-1; clone size: .; D gene: .; CDR3 protein: CASSLLADNEQFF; CDR3 DNA: TGTGCCAGCAGCTTACTCGCGGACAATGAGCAGTTCTTC
J gene: TRBJ1-1; V gene: TRBV7-2; clone size: .; D gene: TRBD1; CDR3 protein: CASSTLRGGPSAEAFF; CDR3 DNA: TGTGCCAGCAGCACCCTCAGGGGGGGTCCCTCGGCTGAAGCTTTCTTT
J gene: TRBJ1-3; V gene: TRBV28; clone size: .; D gene: .; CDR3 protein: CASSQGLSGNTIYF; CDR3 DNA: TGTGCCAGCAGTCAGGGCCTCTCTGGAAACACCATATATTTT
J gene: TRBJ1-2; V gene: TRBV5-4; clone size: .; D gene: .; CDR3 protein: CASSPGYGYTF; CDR3 DNA: TGTGCCAGCAGCCCTGGCTATGGCTACACCTTC
J gene: TRBJ2-7; V gene: TRBV10-1; clone size: .; D gene: .; CDR3 protein: CASSESRGGEQYF; CDR3 DNA: TGCGCCAGCAGTGAGTCTCGGGGAGGCGAGCAGTACTTC
J gene: TRBJ2-4; V gene: TRBV10-3; clone size: once; D gene: .; CDR3 protein: CAISERGAERDNRNIQYF; CDR3 DNA: TGTGCCATCAGTGAGAGGGGGGCGGAGCGGGACAATCGGAACATTCAGTACTTC
J gene: TRBJ1-2; V gene: TRBV2; clone size: .; D gene: TRBD1; CDR3 protein: CASPGQLNGYTF; CDR3 DNA: TGTGCCAGCCCGGGACAGTTAAATGGCTACACCTTC
J gene: TRBJ2-2; V gene: TRBV28; clone size: .; D gene: TRBD2; CDR3 protein: CASGLAGFERESGELFF; CDR3 DNA: TGTGCCAGCGGACTAGCGGGATTCGAAAGGGAATCCGGGGAGCTGTTTTTT
J gene: TRBJ1-5; V gene: TRBV28; clone size: .; D gene: .; CDR3 protein: CASSLFEGGAQPQHF; CDR3 DNA: TGTGCCAGCAGTTTATTCGAGGGGGGGGCTCAGCCCCAGCATTTT
J gene: TRBJ2-7; V gene: TRBV28; clone size: .; D gene: .; CDR3 protein: CASSMAPGEPTYEQYF; CDR3 DNA: TGTGCCAGCAGTATGGCCCCGGGAGAACCGACGTACGAGCAGTACTTC
J gene: TRBJ1-5; V gene: TRBV28; clone size: .; D gene: .; CDR3 protein: CASSSRKTDSNQPQHF; CDR3 DNA: TGTGCCAGCAGTTCCCGAAAGACAGATAGCAATCAGCCCCAGCATTTT
J gene: TRBJ2-1; V gene: TRBV9; clone size: .; D gene: TRBD2; CDR3 protein: CASSGGGTSANEQFF; CDR3 DNA: TGTGCCAGCAGCGGGGGCGGGACTAGCGCCAATGAGCAGTTCTTC
J gene: TRBJ1-2; V gene: TRBV28; clone size: .; D gene: TRBD1; CDR3 protein: CASRWAGTGLYGYTF; CDR3 DNA: TGTGCCAGCAGGTGGGCCGGGACAGGGCTCTATGGCTACACCTTC
J gene: TRBJ1-1; V gene: TRBV6-1; clone size: .; D gene: TRBD1; CDR3 protein: CASSEDRGPEAFF; CDR3 DNA: TGTGCCAGCAGTGAAGACAGGGGGCCTGAAGCTTTCTTT
J gene: TRBJ2-3; V gene: TRBV7-9; clone size: .; D gene: TRBD2; CDR3 protein: CASSLGGRAPARDTQYF; CDR3 DNA: TGTGCCAGCAGCTTAGGGGGGAGGGCTCCCGCTAGAGATACGCAGTATTTT
J gene: TRBJ1-1; V gene: TRBV4-1; clone size: once; D gene: TRBD1; CDR3 protein: CASSPPPDRGPMNTEAFF; CDR3 DNA: TGCGCCAGCAGCCCCCCCCCGGACAGGGGGCCCATGAACACTGAAGCTTTCTTT
J gene: TRBJ2-1; V gene: TRBV6-4; clone size: .; D gene: .; CDR3 protein: CASKGEYNEQFF; CDR3 DNA: TGTGCCAGCAAGGGCGAATACAATGAGCAGTTCTTC
J gene: TRBJ1-1; V gene: TRBV25-1; clone size: .; D gene: TRBD1; CDR3 protein: CASKKRTGGTEAFF; CDR3 DNA: TGTGCCAGCAAGAAAAGGACAGGGGGGACTGAAGCTTTCTTT
J gene: TRBJ1-5; V gene: TRBV27; clone size: .; D gene: .; CDR3 protein: CASSLSGPGNQPQHF; CDR3 DNA: TGTGCCAGCAGTTTATCGGGGCCGGGCAATCAGCCCCAGCATTTT
J gene: TRBJ2-7; V gene: TRBV29-1; clone size: once; D gene: .; CDR3 protein: CSVLGWGTRSTYEQYF; CDR3 DNA: TGCAGCGTTTTAGGTTGGGGGACAAGGTCGACCTACGAGCAGTACTTC
J gene: TRBJ2-1; V gene: TRBV10-2; clone size: once; D gene: .; CDR3 protein: CASNVEGLDEQFF; CDR3 DNA: TGCGCCAGCAACGTGGAGGGTCTGGATGAGCAGTTCTTC
J gene: TRBJ2-7; V gene: TRBV14; clone size: once; D gene: .; CDR3 protein: CASSQGGSSSSYEQYF; CDR3 DNA: TGTGCCAGCAGCCAAGGAGGGAGTAGCAGCTCCTACGAGCAGTACTTC
J gene: TRBJ2-7; V gene: TRBV5-6; clone size: .; D gene: .; CDR3 protein: CASSRRLVEAVPYEQYF; CDR3 DNA: TGTGCCAGCAGCCGCAGACTAGTGGAGGCAGTCCCCTACGAGCAGTACTTC
J gene: TRBJ2-7; V gene: TRBV10-1; clone size: .; D gene: .; CDR3 protein: CASSETSYEQYF; CDR3 DNA: TGCGCCAGCAGTGAAACTAGCTACGAGCAGTACTTC
J gene: TRBJ2-5; V gene: TRBV7-9; clone size: .; D gene: .; CDR3 protein: CASSLRLARGADQETQYF; CDR3 DNA: TGTGCCAGCAGCTTAAGACTCGCCCGCGGAGCGGATCAAGAGACCCAGTACTTC
J gene: TRBJ2-1; V gene: TRBV7-7; clone size: .; D gene: TRBD1; CDR3 protein: CASSLLYGTGVKNEQFF; CDR3 DNA: TGTGCCAGCAGCTTACTTTACGGGACAGGGGTGAAAAATGAGCAGTTCTTC
J gene: TRBJ2-7; V gene: TRBV7-9; clone size: .; D gene: .; CDR3 protein: CASSQGGEQYF; CDR3 DNA: TGTGCCAGCAGCCAAGGGGGAGAGCAGTACTTC
J gene: TRBJ2-1; V gene: TRBV28; clone size: .; D gene: TRBD1; CDR3 protein: CASIQGESSYNEQFF; CDR3 DNA: TGTGCCAGCATCCAGGGGGAGTCCTCCTACAATGAGCAGTTCTTC
J gene: TRBJ2-4; V gene: TRBV28; clone size: .; D gene: .; CDR3 protein: CASSLFRRENIQYF; CDR3 DNA: TGTGCCAGCAGTTTATTCAGGAGAGAAAACATTCAGTACTTC
J gene: TRBJ2-7; V gene: TRBV5-4; clone size: .; D gene: .; CDR3 protein: CASSLVSSPYEQYF; CDR3 DNA: TGTGCCAGCAGCTTGGTGTCCTCACCCTACGAGCAGTACTTC